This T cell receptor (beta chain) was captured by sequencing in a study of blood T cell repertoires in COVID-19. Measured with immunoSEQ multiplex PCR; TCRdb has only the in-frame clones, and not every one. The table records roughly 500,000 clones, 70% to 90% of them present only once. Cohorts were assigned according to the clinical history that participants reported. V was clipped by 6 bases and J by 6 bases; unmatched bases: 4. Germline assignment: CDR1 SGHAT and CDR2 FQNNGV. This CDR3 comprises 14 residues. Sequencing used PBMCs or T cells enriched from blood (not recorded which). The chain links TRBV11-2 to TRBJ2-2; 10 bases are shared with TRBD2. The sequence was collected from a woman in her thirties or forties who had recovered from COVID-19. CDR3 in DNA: TGTGCCAGCAGTCCGGGACTAGCGTCCGGGGAGCTGTTTTTT. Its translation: CASSPGLASGELFF.